Described below is a single TCR beta chain sequence and its context. Its antigen is undetermined. This sample is drawn from a study of T cell repertoires in cytomegalovirus infection. Study-wide context: It was recently identified HLA-C-restricted and well-studied HLA-B-restricted CMV epitopes that the study used. General study points: Using cumulative public TCR beta family frequency, the authors identified those who carried CMV together with the relevant HLA. HLA-C-restricted CMV-specific TCR beta clonotypes were dominant in the ex vivo response.

This CDR3 has 15 residues. Germline CDR1 and CDR2: SGHNT and YYREEE (reference sequence). The trim removed 5 bases at V and 4 bases at J, leaving 7 bases unmatched. Via MiXCR, TCRdb re-called the reads, giving one row per CDR3 protein. The table lists roughly 310,000 distinct CDR3 sequences, roughly 29% of them singletons. The source was cultured PBMCs, collected from culture after CMV antigen stimulation. The TCR sequence derives from a human donor in good health (CMV status not recorded). Some clones in this sample may be carry-over from other donors' samples. This chain uses TRBV5-4 with TRBJ2-7, with TRBD1 matching 12 bases. In nucleotides, the CDR3 is TGTGCCAGCAGTTCGGGACAGGGGGCGTCATACGAGCAGTACTTC. Protein: CASSSGQGASYEQYF.